This TCR beta chain was obtained from a study of PD-L1 blockade in urothelial cancer. Clones were read by immunoSEQ multiplex PCR, and TCRdb kept only the in-frame ones, dropping some. The sample contains around 69,000 clones, under 95% of which appear only once. CDR3 length: 15 residues. The germline V gene has CDR1 MNHNS and CDR2 SASEGT. V was pared by 4 bases and J by 5 bases, with 9 bases of the junction left unmatched. Described time point: peripheral blood 6 weeks after treatment start. The sample in question was PBMCs, obtained around atezolizumab (anti-PD-L1) treatment. This receptor was identified in a woman of 80 years or more with urothelial cancer. The rearrangement uses TRBV6-1 and TRBJ2-7; 9 bases match TRBD1. The CDR3 here is CASSGLTGGFDEQYF. The CDR3, as DNA: TGTGCCAGCAGTGGACTAACAGGGGGCTTCGACGAGCAGTACTTC.